The 3 T cell receptor beta chains below all came from one sample that was sequenced in a study of OX40 agonist ivuxolimab in advanced cancers. The table came from immunoSEQ multiplex PCR; TCRdb's copy has only in-frame clones and leaves some out. The repertoire holds tens of thousands of clones, with 88% as singletons. The sequencing here drew on CD4+ or CD8+ T cells sorted from blood, taken in a trial of the OX40 agonist ivuxolimab. These receptors were taken from an adult with an advanced solid tumor such as melanoma, head and neck, liver or kidney cancer.

The V gene is TRBV7-3, the J gene TRBJ1-6; no clear D. CDR1 is SGHTA and CDR2 is FQGTGA in the germline V gene. Trimming removed 3 bases from V and 7 bases from J, with 16 bases in between. This CDR3 region has 16 residues. CDR3 residues: CASSLGSWTGNSPLHF. The DNA for the CDR3 is TGTGCCAGCAGCTTGGGGTCCTGGACGGGGAATTCACCCCTCCACTTT.

The J gene is TRBJ2-7, the V gene TRBV11-2; TRBD2 matches at 7 bases. The V gene's germline CDR1 is SGHAT and CDR2 FQNNGV. The CDR3 extends over 14 amino acids. The trim removed 4 bases at V and 7 bases at J, leaving 10 bases unmatched. Here the CDR3 DNA reads TGTGCCAGCAGCTCCTTGACTAGCTCGAGGGAGCAGTACTTC. Translated: CASSSLTSSREQYF.

The genes are TRBV10-3 and TRBJ2-1; D is uncertain. The CDR3 is made up of 12 amino acids. V was cut by 1 base and J by 8 bases, with 6 bases left in between. Germline V lookup: CDR1 ENHRY, CDR2 SYGVKD. CDR3 DNA sequence: TGTGCCATCAGTGAGTGGCAGTATGAGCAGTTCTTC. As protein: CAISEWQYEQFF.